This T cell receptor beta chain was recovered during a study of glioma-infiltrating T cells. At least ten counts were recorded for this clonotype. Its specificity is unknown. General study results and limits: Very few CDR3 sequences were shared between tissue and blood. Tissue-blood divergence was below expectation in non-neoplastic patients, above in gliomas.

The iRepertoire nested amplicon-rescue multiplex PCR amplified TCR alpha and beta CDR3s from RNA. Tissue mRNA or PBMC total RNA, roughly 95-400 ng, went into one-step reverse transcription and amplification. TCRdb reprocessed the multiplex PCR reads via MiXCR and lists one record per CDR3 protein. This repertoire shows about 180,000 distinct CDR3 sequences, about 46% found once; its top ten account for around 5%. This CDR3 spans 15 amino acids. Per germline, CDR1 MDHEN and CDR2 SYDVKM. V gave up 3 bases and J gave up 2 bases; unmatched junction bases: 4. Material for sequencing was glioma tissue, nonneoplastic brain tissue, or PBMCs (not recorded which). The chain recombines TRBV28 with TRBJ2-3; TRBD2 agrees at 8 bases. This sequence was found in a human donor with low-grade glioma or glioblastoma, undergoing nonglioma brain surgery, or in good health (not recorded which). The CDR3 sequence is CASSLTSAYTDTQYF. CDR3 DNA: TGTGCCAGCAGTTTGACTAGCGCTTACACAGATACGCAGTATTTT.